This section outlines one T cell receptor beta chain sequence together with its context. The DNA is left out, because the CDR3 cannot be placed on it with certainty; the CDR3 is given as TCRdb lists it. The sample is drawn from a study of blood T cell repertoires in COVID-19. Turning to the study itself: Researchers got acute and convalescent COVID-19 samples from the United States, Italy and Spain. PBMCs, B-cell-depleted T cells, or T cells were the source of the cDNA or gDNA that made up the material.

In the original analysis: Estimated nucleated cell counts came from reference gene primer amplification. TCRdb's table, derived via immunoSEQ multiplex PCR, lists solely in-frame clones and lacks some. Clone size and V and J calls were adopted from that table, with D and trimming inferred from the DNA. The table includes 300,000 to 350,000 clones, around 87% detected once. Seattle's cohort entered during active infection and was followed longitudinally. Sequenced: peripheral blood. This receptor was taken from a woman aged 50 to 60 with COVID-19, enrolled during active disease.

This CDR3 reads CASSEVVGQGAGNF. The J gene is TRBJ2-7, the V gene TRBV6-1; TRBD1 is taken as the D call from the table, unchecked against the DNA. The germline CDR1 and CDR2 sequences are MNHNS and SASEGT. The CDR3 is made up of 14 amino acids, end residues included.